Given below is one T cell receptor (beta chain) in context. Its antigen is not identified. This entry is derived from a study of radiotherapy plus CTLA-4 blockade in lung cancer. The study, taken as a whole, reports: Radiotherapy was combined with ipilimumab, and tumor-derived TCR clones then expanded in blood. Early shifts in blood T cell clones, with interferon-beta, reportedly predicted response best.

CDR3 length: 17 amino acids. With 4 bases clipped from V and 0 bases from J, the junction kept 9 bases outside the gene matches. Germline loops: CDR1 GTSNPN, CDR2 SVGIG (reference sequence). Patients had chemo-refractory metastatic non-small-cell lung cancer and received focal radiation plus CTLA-4 blockade that used ipilimumab. Only in-frame clones appear in the TCRdb table, and some are missing; sequencing was by immunoSEQ multiplex PCR. The sample contains about 97,000 clones, roughly 79% of which appear only once. The source of this sequence is a human donor with non-small cell lung cancer who had a partial response to radiotherapy plus ipilimumab. Some clones in this sample may be carry-over from other donors' samples. Specimen: peripheral blood, collected from a patient treated with radiotherapy plus ipilimumab. The chain joins TRBV30 to TRBJ1-6, with TRBD1 matching 7 bases. The CDR3 here is CAWNPRQGRSYNSPLHF. CDR3 DNA sequence: TGTGCCTGGAACCCGAGACAGGGACGCTCCTATAATTCACCCCTCCACTTT.